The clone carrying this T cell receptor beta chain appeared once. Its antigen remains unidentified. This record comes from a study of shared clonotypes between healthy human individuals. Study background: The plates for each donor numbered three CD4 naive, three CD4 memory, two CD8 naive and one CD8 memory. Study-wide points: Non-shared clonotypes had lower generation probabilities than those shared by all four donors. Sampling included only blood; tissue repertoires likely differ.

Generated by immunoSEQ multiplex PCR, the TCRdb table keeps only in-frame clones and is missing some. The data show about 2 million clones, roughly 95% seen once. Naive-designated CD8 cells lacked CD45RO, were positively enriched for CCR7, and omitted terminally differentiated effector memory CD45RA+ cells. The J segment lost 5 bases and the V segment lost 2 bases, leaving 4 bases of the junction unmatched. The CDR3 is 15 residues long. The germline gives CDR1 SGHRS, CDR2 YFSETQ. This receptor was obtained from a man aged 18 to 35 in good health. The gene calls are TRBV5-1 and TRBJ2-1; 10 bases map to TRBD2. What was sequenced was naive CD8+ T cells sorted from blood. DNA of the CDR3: TGCGCCAGCAGCTTCCTAGCGGGAGCGGACAATGAGCAGTTCTTC. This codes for CASSFLAGADNEQFF.